This TCR beta chain derives from a study of blood T cell repertoires in COVID-19. TCRdb's table, derived via immunoSEQ multiplex PCR, lists solely in-frame clones and lacks some. The repertoire consists of about 250,000 clones, with about 87% occurring once and the leading ten covering around 3%. Germline V lookup: CDR1 MGHDK, CDR2 SYGVNS. J lost 1 base, V lost 1 base, and 9 bases had no gene match. The CDR3 runs to 18 residues. The origin of this receptor is a woman between 50 and 59 years old who had recovered from COVID-19. The chain couples TRBV25-1 to TRBJ2-4; TRBD1 aligns across 8 bases. Sample: PBMCs or T cells enriched from blood (not recorded which). CDR3 sequence: CASSELGRTGGAKNIQYF. The CDR3 coding sequence is TGTGCCAGCAGTGAATTGGGGAGAACAGGGGGTGCCAAAAACATTCAGTACTTC.